Described below is a single T cell receptor (beta chain) sequence and its context. Its antigen is as yet unknown. Lamina propria and intraepithelial lymphocytes were released by processing graft tissue. Germline assignment: CDR1 MRHNA and CDR2 SNTAGT. The CDR3 is made up of 14 amino acids. Germline trimming cut 4 bases from V and 1 base from J; bases unmatched to any gene: 3. The sample belongs to a study of graft-versus-host responses after intestinal transplantation. Looking at the study overall: Each of the recipients got a multivisceral, liver-intestinal, or isolated intestinal transplant. Each recipient received anti-thymocyte globulin induction, then tacrolimus and steroids for 3 to 4 years. Study-level results: Maximum circulating GvH clone levels tracked with early post-transplant HvG decreases. GvH clones turned up in recipient marrow; some had shown up first in ileum or blood.

The table came from immunoSEQ multiplex PCR; TCRdb's copy has only in-frame clones and leaves some out. Counted here are fewer than 15,000 clones, 70% occurring once; the ten biggest clones make up 23%. The TCR comes from a human patient who received an intestinal transplant, so some T cells may come from the graft donor. V gene TRBV6-4 combines with J gene TRBJ2-5; 7 bases align to TRBD2. Sequences were derived from ileum tissue, sampled around 690 days after intestinal transplantation. The CDR3 reads CASSGREPQETQYF. In nucleotides, the CDR3 is TGTGCCAGCAGTGGGCGGGAGCCCCAAGAGACCCAGTACTTC.